This T cell receptor beta chain was obtained from a study of control samples from healthy donors and cancer patients. Germline V lookup: CDR1 SEHNR, CDR2 FQNEAQ (reference sequence). V shed 1 base, J shed 4 bases, and the junction held 6 bases outside the gene matches. CDR3 length: 16 residues. Using immunoSEQ multiplex PCR, the repertoire was profiled, and TCRdb retains in-frame clones only, with some absent. Of about 46,000 clones listed, around nine tenths are singletons. Source material: PBMCs. The sequence came from a man between 45 and 60 years old with head and neck cancer. J is TRBJ2-5 and V is TRBV7-9; TRBD2 matches at 10 bases. The CDR3 DNA reads TGTGCCAGCAGCTTAGGACAAGCGGGAGGGCCAGAGACCCAGTACTTC. As protein: CASSLGQAGGPETQYF.